This T cell receptor beta chain was sequenced in a study of blood T cells in healthy people across ages. Overall study findings and caveats: Diversity figures derived from one million T cells were judged to underestimate the true value.

A second PCR, run for about 6 to 11 cycles, used a sample-barcoded 5' primer plus a J-beta primer mix. Each CDR3 protein gets one entry after TCRdb re-called the 5' RACE reads with MiXCR. The sample includes under 1,000,000 distinct CDR3 sequences, about 46% of them seen just once. To note about this clonotype: Its matching antigen is unknown.

The CDR3 runs 16 residues. CDR1 and CDR2 from the germline V gene are LGHDT and YNNKEL (reference sequence). Trimming took 2 bases from V and 1 from J; bases not matched to a gene: 6. The chain has TRBV3-1 and TRBJ2-5, with 8 bases fitting TRBD1. The sequenced material came from blood. This TCR came from a man older than 75 in good health. CDR3 DNA sequence: TGTGCCAGCAGCCAAAGGACAGGGCTTGGCCAAGAGACCCAGTACTTC. Translated, it gives CASSQRTGLGQETQYF.